The 13 T cell receptor beta chains below were found in one sample sequenced in a study of blood T cell repertoires in COVID-19. The data were produced by immunoSEQ multiplex PCR, yet TCRdb's version contains in-frame clones alone and is incomplete. The table shows approximately 210,000 clones, with around 82% occurring only once. Sequenced sample: peripheral blood. The receptor source for this set is a woman aged 50 to 60 with acute or convalescent COVID-19.

This sequence joins TRBV6-6 and TRBJ2-5, with a weak D call TRBD2 (5 bases). Germline lookup yields CDR1 MNHNY and CDR2 SVGAGI (reference sequence). This CDR3 contains 11 residues. Trimming left V 5 bases short and J 4 bases short, with 5 bases between. In DNA, the CDR3 is TGTGCCAGCAGTGCGGGAGAGACCCAGTACTTC. Protein sequence: CASSAGETQYF.

The genes are TRBV24-1 and TRBJ2-7, with 7 bases aligning to TRBD1. This CDR3 has 12 amino acids. CDR1 and CDR2 (germline): KGHDR, SFDVKD. V was clipped by 7 bases and J by 3 bases; unmatched bases: 2. CDR3 protein: CATSPGGYEQYF. As DNA, the CDR3 is TGTGCCACCAGCCCAGGGGGCTACGAGCAGTACTTC.

This clone was detected a few times. V usage is TRBV6-4 and J usage is TRBJ2-7; D is undetermined. V was cut by 8 bases and J by 7 bases, with 6 bases left in between. CDR3 length equals 9 residues. In germline, CDR1 is MRHNA, CDR2 SNTAGT. CDR3 coding DNA: TGTGCCAGCGAGCAAGAGCAGTACTTC. It codes for CASEQEQYF.

The rearrangement joins TRBV30 to TRBJ2-1; 9 positions agree with TRBD2. Unmatched junction bases numbered 2, after V lost 0 bases and J lost 2 bases. Looked up from germline, CDR1 is GTSNPN and CDR2 is SVGIG (reference sequence). The CDR3 has 15 amino acids. The CDR3 DNA is TGTGCCTGGAGTGTTGCGGGAGGGACCTACAATGAGCAGTTCTTC. Protein: CAWSVAGGTYNEQFF.

The CDR3, as DNA: TGTGCCAGCAGCCTCGCCGGGACTAGCGACTCCTACGAGCAGTACTTC. As protein: CASSLAGTSDSYEQYF. The chain carries TRBV11-2 and TRBJ2-7; 10 bases map to TRBD2. V gave up 5 bases and J gave up 0 bases; unmatched junction bases: 7. The CDR3 is made up of 16 amino acids. CDR1 is SGHAT, CDR2 FQNNGV, per germline.

The chain recombines TRBV20-1 with TRBJ1-1, with 9 bases fitting TRBD1. The length of the CDR3 is 11 residues. The V gene's germline CDR1 is DFQATT and CDR2 SNEGSKA (reference sequence). The junction had 4 bases not matched to a gene; V was cut back by 3 bases and J by 11 bases. Here the CDR3 reads CSARGDRDAFF. CDR3 nucleotides: TGCAGTGCTAGGGGGGACAGGGATGCTTTCTTT.

The chain carries TRBV19 and TRBJ2-3, with TRBD2 matching over 7 bases. After removal of 5 bases from V and 4 bases from J, the junction contained 6 bases not matched to a gene. The CDR3 length is 14 residues. The germline CDR1 and CDR2 sequences are LNHDA and SQIVND (reference sequence). The CDR3, as DNA: TGTGCCAGTAGTGCCCAGACTAGCCCAGATACGCAGTATTTT. It codes for CASSAQTSPDTQYF. The full variable domain, with the rest looked up from reference TRBV19 and TRBJ2-3, is DGGITQSPKYLFRKEGQNVTLSCEQNLNHDAMYWYRQDPGQGLRLIYYSQIVNDFQKGDIAEGYSVSREKKESFPLTVTSAQKNPTAFYLCASSAQTSPDTQYFGPGTRLTVL.

CDR3 protein: CASSGTGESHGYTF. CDR3 bases: TGTGCCAGTTCCGGGACAGGGGAATCCCATGGCTACACCTTC. This chain joins TRBV6-4 and TRBJ1-2, with 10 bases identical to TRBD1. CDR1 MRHNA and CDR2 SNTAGT come from the germline V gene. This CDR3 is 14 amino acids long. J was trimmed by 6 bases and V by 9 bases; bases with no gene match: 10.

This clone was detected only once. The chain is built from TRBV9 and TRBJ2-5, with TRBD2 as a possible D gene (5 bases). Deletions cut 1 base from V and 2 bases from J, with 12 bases between. The CDR3 spans 15 residues. Germline V lookup: CDR1 SGDLS, CDR2 YYNGEE. The CDR3 DNA sequence: TGTGCCAGCAGCGTACGGGGAGCGGTACAAGAGACCCAGTACTTC. This sequence encodes CASSVRGAVQETQYF.

The rearrangement joins TRBV5-1 to TRBJ2-1; TRBD1 is a possible D gene (5 bases). The CDR3 has 14 amino acids. The germline gives CDR1 SGHRS, CDR2 YFSETQ. The V end was cut by 0 bases, the J end by 2 bases, with 6 bases between. The CDR3 loop reads CASSLEGPYNEQFF. The CDR3 coding sequence is TGCGCCAGCAGCTTGGAGGGGCCCTACAATGAGCAGTTCTTC.

In this sample, this clone turned up once. J is TRBJ1-3 and V is TRBV5-1, with D uncertain. In germline, CDR1 is SGHRS, CDR2 YFSETQ. The CDR3 totals 14 residues. The V end was cut by 0 bases, the J end by 0 bases, with 4 bases between. The CDR3 sequence is CASSLAGSGNTIYF. CDR3 coding DNA: TGCGCCAGCAGCTTGGCAGGCTCTGGAAACACCATATATTTT.

This chain links TRBV11-3 with TRBJ2-1; D possibly corresponds to TRBD2 (6 bases). Germline values: CDR1 SGHNT, CDR2 YENEEA. CDR3 length: 15 residues. The V end lost 5 bases, the J end lost 7 bases, and 18 bases lay between the germline ends. The CDR3 bases are TGTGCCAGCAGCCACGGGACTCTAATCGGTAATGAGCAGTTCTTC. It encodes CASSHGTLIGNEQFF. Variable domain in full (rest from reference TRBV11-3 and TRBJ2-1): EAGVVQSPRYKIIEKKQPVAFWCNPISGHNTLYWYLQNLGQGPELLIRYENEEAVDDSQLPKDRFSAERLKGVDSTLKIQPAELGDSAVYLCASSHGTLIGNEQFFGPGTRLTVL.

The gene calls are TRBV2 and TRBJ2-1, with a possible D match to TRBD2 (6 bases). Trimming cost V 4 bases and J 6 bases, with 16 bases left between them. Looked up from germline, CDR1 is SNHLY and CDR2 is FYNNEI. This CDR3 is 15 amino acids long. The chain's CDR3 is CASSGTGGIRNEQFF. The CDR3 region has the DNA TGTGCCAGCAGTGGTACAGGCGGGATCCGCAATGAGCAGTTCTTC.